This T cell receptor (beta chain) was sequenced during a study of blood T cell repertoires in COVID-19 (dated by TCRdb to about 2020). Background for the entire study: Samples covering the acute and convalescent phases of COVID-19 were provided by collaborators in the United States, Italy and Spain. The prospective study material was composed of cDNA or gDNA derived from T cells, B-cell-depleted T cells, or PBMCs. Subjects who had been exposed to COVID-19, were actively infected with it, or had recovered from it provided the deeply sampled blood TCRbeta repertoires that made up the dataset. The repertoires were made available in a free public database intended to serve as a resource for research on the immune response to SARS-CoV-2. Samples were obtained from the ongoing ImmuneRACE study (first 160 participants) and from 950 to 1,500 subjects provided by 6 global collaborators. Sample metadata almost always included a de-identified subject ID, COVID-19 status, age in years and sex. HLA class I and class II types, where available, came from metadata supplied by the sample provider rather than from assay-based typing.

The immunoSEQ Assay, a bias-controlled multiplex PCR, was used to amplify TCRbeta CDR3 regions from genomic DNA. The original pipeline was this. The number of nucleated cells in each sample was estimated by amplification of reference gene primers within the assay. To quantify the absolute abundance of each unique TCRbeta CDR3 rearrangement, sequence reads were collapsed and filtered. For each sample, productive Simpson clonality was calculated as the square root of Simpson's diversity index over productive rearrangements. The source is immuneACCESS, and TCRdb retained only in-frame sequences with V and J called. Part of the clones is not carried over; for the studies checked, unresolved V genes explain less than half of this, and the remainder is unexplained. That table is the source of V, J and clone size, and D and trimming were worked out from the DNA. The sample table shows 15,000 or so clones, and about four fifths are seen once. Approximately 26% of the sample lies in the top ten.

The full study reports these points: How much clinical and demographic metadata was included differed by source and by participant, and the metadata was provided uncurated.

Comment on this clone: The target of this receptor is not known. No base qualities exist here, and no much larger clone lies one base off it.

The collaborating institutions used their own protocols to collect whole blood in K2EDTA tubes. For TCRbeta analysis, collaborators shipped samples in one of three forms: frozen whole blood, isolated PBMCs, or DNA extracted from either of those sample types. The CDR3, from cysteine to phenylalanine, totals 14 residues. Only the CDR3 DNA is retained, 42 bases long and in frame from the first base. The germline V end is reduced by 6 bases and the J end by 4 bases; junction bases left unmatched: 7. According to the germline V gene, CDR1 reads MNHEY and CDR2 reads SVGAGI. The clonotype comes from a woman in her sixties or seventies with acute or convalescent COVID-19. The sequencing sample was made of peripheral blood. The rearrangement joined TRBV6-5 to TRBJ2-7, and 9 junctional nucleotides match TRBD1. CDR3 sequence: CASSRDRVGYEQYF. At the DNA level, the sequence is TGTGCCAGCAGCCGGGACAGGGTAGGGTACGAGCAGTACTTC.